This T cell receptor beta chain was observed in a study of control samples from healthy donors and cancer patients. Assay: immunoSEQ multiplex PCR; the TCRdb copy retains only in-frame clones and omits some. The sample carries fewer than 200,000 clones, approximately 96% recorded once. This clone has just one count. V shed 1 base and J 12 bases; nucleotides not matched to a gene: 0. The germline V gene has CDR1 SGHDN and CDR2 FVKESK. The CDR3 extends over 12 amino acids. The chain carries TRBV14 and TRBJ2-4, with 10 bases identical to TRBD2. The TCR originated in a woman between 25 and 40 years old in good health. Sequenced: blood. The CDR3 is CASSQGLAGQYF. For the CDR3, the DNA is TGTGCCAGCAGCCAAGGACTAGCGGGTCAGTACTTC.